The present entry profiles one TCR beta chain with its context. The antigen remains undetermined. These data come from a study of cytomegalovirus exposure and HLA in healthy donors. The wider study: An early data release held tens of millions of unique TCRs from HLA-typed donors. Most donors, around 81% of several hundred genotyped, fell in the Caucasian-associated ancestry cluster. The study, taken as a whole, reports: As was reported, the classifier diagnosed cytomegalovirus status with high specificity and sensitivity.

Primers: 60 Vbeta forward and 13 Jbeta reverse. Assay used: immunoSEQ multiplex PCR; TCRdb lists only in-frame clones, some missing. The sample holds tens of thousands of clones; 70% to 80% are singletons and the top ten take 0.45% to 0.6%. This CDR3 has 13 residues. CDR1 and CDR2 (germline): SGHAT, FQNNGV. V was pared by 3 bases and J by 4 bases, with 7 bases between. This receptor was obtained from a man aged 30-40 years in good health and CMV-seronegative. The chain links TRBV11-2 to TRBJ2-1, with D possibly matching TRBD1 (5 bases). Sequencing was done on a sample of PBMCs. The CDR3 reads CASSLDIYNEQFF. The CDR3 nucleotides read TGTGCCAGCAGCTTGGACATATACAATGAGCAGTTCTTC.